One T cell receptor beta chain is described in this entry. Its antigen is currently unknown. This sample stems from a study of T cell responses to AZD1222 COVID-19 vaccine. Germline CDR1 and CDR2: SGHAT and FQNNGV. Trimming cost V 3 bases and J 5 bases, with 17 bases left between them. The CDR3 covers 17 residues. Study findings and constraints: Following two doses of AZD1222, Spike-specific TCR breadth and depth rose. Donors skewed white British and female; clonal diversity was possibly underestimated.

The repertoire was sequenced with immunoSEQ multiplex PCR; TCRdb's copy has only in-frame clones and lacks some. The sample includes over 110,000 clones, about 92% seen only once; the top ten take around 10%. The rearrangement joins TRBV11-2 to TRBJ1-6; D might be TRBD1 (6 bases). The specimen comprised peripheral blood, sampled after recovery from COVID-19. This TCR derives from an adult who had recovered from COVID-19. CDR3 loop: CASSFSRGGRNNSPLHF. The DNA for the CDR3 is TGTGCCAGCAGCTTTAGTAGGGGGGGACGGAATAATTCACCCCTCCACTTT.